This T cell receptor beta chain is drawn from a study of CD8+ T cells in alopecia areata. Study observations and caveats: Numerous clones, expanded in lesions, remained in scalp and blood during tofacitinib.

In the case of this clone: The target antigen is unknown.

Specified treatment: oral pan-JAK inhibitor, 5-10 mg twice daily. The CDR3 runs 12 residues. Per germline, CDR1 MNHEY and CDR2 SVGAGI. V was clipped by 4 bases and J by 8 bases; unmatched bases: 4. RNA extraction and reverse transcription yielded cDNA as sequencing template. Produced via immunoSEQ multiplex PCR; TCRdb's table is partial and in-frame only. Of about 190,000 clones listed, 64% are singletons. This material consisted of CD4+ T cells sorted from blood, taken at week 4, from a patient treated with tofacitinib. The chain is built from TRBV6-5 and TRBJ1-2; TRBD1 aligns across 7 bases. This receptor was obtained from a human donor with alopecia areata. CDR3 protein: CASSSPQGGYTF. The CDR3 nucleotides read TGTGCCAGCAGTTCTCCACAGGGGGGCTACACCTTC.